These 27 T cell receptor beta chains share one sample of origin, sequenced in a study of cytomegalovirus exposure and HLA in healthy donors. Primers for the PCR totalled 60 Vbeta and 13 Jbeta. The data were produced by immunoSEQ multiplex PCR, yet TCRdb's version contains in-frame clones alone and is incomplete. The sample has some 150,000 clones, approximately 87% seen once; the top ten hold more than 4%. The sample comprised PBMCs. Every receptor here comes from a woman aged 25 to 39 in good health and CMV-seronegative.

The V and J genes are TRBV11-3 and TRBJ2-1; TRBD1 agrees at 7 bases. CDR1 and CDR2 from the germline V gene are SGHNT and YENEEA. V lost 5 bases and J lost 2; bases outside the gene matches: 3. The CDR3 totals 14 residues. The CDR3 is CASSLGQPYNEQFF. In DNA, the CDR3 is TGTGCCAGCAGCCTGGGACAGCCCTACAATGAGCAGTTCTTC. Drawing the rest from reference TRBV11-3 and TRBJ2-1, the complete variable domain is EAGVVQSPRYKIIEKKQPVAFWCNPISGHNTLYWYLQNLGQGPELLIRYENEEAVDDSQLPKDRFSAERLKGVDSTLKIQPAELGDSAVYLCASSLGQPYNEQFFGPGTRLTVL.

This chain joins TRBV7-9 and TRBJ1-1, with D possibly being TRBD1 (5 bases). Germline CDR1 is SEHNR and CDR2 is FQNEAQ (reference sequence). V was pared by 4 bases and J by 4 bases, with 19 bases between. The CDR3 consists of 16 residues. CDR3 DNA: TGTGCCAGCAGCTCCAGCAGGGCCGTCTATAGCACTGAAGCTTTCTTT. Encoded protein: CASSSSRAVYSTEAFF.

This clone was counted only a few times. The chain couples TRBV7-9 to TRBJ2-7; D is undetermined. This CDR3 is built from 15 residues. Trimming took off 1 base at V and 0 bases at J, with 10 bases between the two ends. Germline CDR1 and CDR2: SEHNR and FQNEAQ (reference sequence). The CDR3 here is CASSLGSLYSYEQYF. As DNA, the CDR3 is TGTGCCAGCAGCTTAGGATCACTGTACTCCTACGAGCAGTACTTC.

The chain is built from TRBV5-5 and TRBJ2-7, with a possible D match to TRBD2 (6 bases). This CDR3 is 12 amino acids long. Trimming took 1 base from V and 4 from J, leaving 6 bases between them. Germline values: CDR1 SGHKS, CDR2 YYEKEE (reference sequence). Here the CDR3 DNA reads TGTGCCAGCAGCTTGCGGGGGTACGAGCAGTACTTC. Translation: CASSLRGYEQYF.

For this clone: Sequence at one end of the junction differs from germline and may be a read error. The rearrangement uses TRBV5-4 and TRBJ2-7; 8 nucleotides line up with TRBD1. The CDR3 runs 14 residues. Looked up from germline, CDR1 is SGHNT and CDR2 is YYREEE (reference sequence). The CDR3 spells CASSGPGQASPKDF. CDR3 DNA: TGTGCCAGCAGCGGGCCGGGACAGGCAAGCCCTAAGGACTTC. The variable domain in full, with the rest retrieved from reference TRBV5-4 and TRBJ2-7, is ETGVTQSPTHLIKTRGQQVTLRCSSQSGHNTVSWYQQALGQGPQFIFQYYREEENGRGNFPPRFSGLQFPNYSSELNVNALELDDSALYLCASSGPGQASPKDFGPGTRLTVT.

The rearrangement uses TRBV7-9 and TRBJ2-1, with TRBD1 identical over 11 bases. The CDR3 is made up of 14 amino acids. Losses at the gene ends were 5 bases for V and 8 bases for J; bases not matched to a gene: 5. Germline CDR1 and CDR2: SEHNR and FQNEAQ (reference sequence). The CDR3, as DNA: TGTGCCAGCAGCCCGGGACAGGGGGTCGATGAGCAGTTCTTC. Amino acid sequence: CASSPGQGVDEQFF. Filled out from reference TRBV7-9 and TRBJ2-1, the complete variable domain reads DTGVSQNPRHKITKRGQNVTFRCDPISEHNRLYWYRQTLGQGPEFLTYFQNEAQLEKSRLLSDRFSAERPKGSFSTLEIQRTEQGDSAMYLCASSPGQGVDEQFFGPGTRLTVL.

The V call is TRBV11-1, the J call TRBJ2-5; D is possibly TRBD1 (6 bases). The CDR3 has 15 residues. V was clipped by 4 bases and J by 5 bases, with 17 bases between them. Germline V gives CDR1 SGHAT, CDR2 FQDESV (reference sequence). The CDR3 DNA follows: TGTGCCAGCAGCTCGCCCCGGGACACCGGGGAGACCCAGTACTTC. Translating it yields CASSSPRDTGETQYF.

V usage is TRBV28 and J usage is TRBJ1-5; unclear D gene. Per the germline V gene, CDR1 is MDHEN and CDR2 is SYDVKM. There are 17 residues in the CDR3. V was clipped by 4 bases and J by 0 bases, with 16 bases between them. CDR3 DNA: TGTGCCAGCAGTTCCCGACACGTGAGGGATAGCAATCAGCCCCAGCATTTT. Protein: CASSSRHVRDSNQPQHF.

The chain employs TRBV2 and TRBJ2-3; TRBD2 aligns across 8 bases. This CDR3 has 19 amino acids. V shed 2 bases, J shed 0 bases, and the junction held 13 bases outside the gene matches. CDR1 and CDR2 (germline): SNHLY, FYNNEI. Written as DNA, the CDR3 is TGTGCCAGCAGTGAAACGGGCGCGGGGGGCTATTCTAGCACAGATACGCAGTATTTT. Amino acids: CASSETGAGGYSSTDTQYF.

The rearrangement joins TRBV19 to TRBJ2-7, with 7 bases aligning to TRBD2. The germline V gene has CDR1 LNHDA and CDR2 SQIVND (reference sequence). The CDR3 spans 15 residues. V shed 5 bases and J 6 bases; nucleotides not matched to a gene: 13. This CDR3 is CASSDVGGPVGEQYF. The CDR3 coding sequence is TGTGCCAGTAGTGACGTGGGAGGGCCTGTCGGCGAGCAGTACTTC.

This clone was counted a few times. This CDR3 reads CASSQGGEKLFF. CDR3 nucleotide sequence: TGCGCCAGCAGCCAGGGGGGAGAAAAACTGTTTTTT. The genes are TRBV4-3 and TRBJ1-4; maybe TRBD1 (5 bases). Deletions cut 3 bases from V and 8 bases from J, with 7 bases between. Germline V gene lookup returns CDR1 LGHNA and CDR2 YSLEER. This CDR3 spans 12 amino acids.

This rearrangement joins TRBV7-3 to TRBJ2-1; no firm D call. Germline-derived CDR1 and CDR2 are SGHTA and FQGTGA. Trimming removed 2 bases from V and 5 bases from J, with 7 bases in between. The CDR3 spans 13 residues. CDR3 region: CASSLDNDNEQFF. The CDR3 DNA sequence: TGTGCCAGCAGCTTAGACAACGACAATGAGCAGTTCTTC.

The chain's CDR3 is CASSQGVPYEQYF. The CDR3 coding sequence is TGTGCCAGCAGCCAAGGCGTGCCCTACGAGCAGTACTTC. The gene calls are TRBV14 and TRBJ2-7, with D unclear. Germline loops: CDR1 SGHDN, CDR2 FVKESK. V was clipped by 1 base and J by 2 bases, with 6 bases between them. The CDR3 totals 13 residues.

This clone was seen a single time. The V call is TRBV5-4, the J call TRBJ2-7; D gene uncertain. Germline values: CDR1 SGHNT, CDR2 YYREEE (reference sequence). The V and J ends lost 3 bases and 2 bases respectively, with 15 bases between them. This CDR3 comprises 15 residues. CDR3: CASSSNTEKPYEQYF. The DNA for the CDR3 is TGTGCCAGCAGCTCCAACACAGAAAAACCCTACGAGCAGTACTTC.

The rearrangement joins TRBV19 to TRBJ2-2, with a weak D call TRBD2 (6 bases). The CDR3 is 14 residues long. The V end was cut by 7 bases, the J end by 7 bases, with 16 bases between. Germline CDR1 LNHDA, CDR2 SQIVND (reference sequence). The CDR3 DNA reads as TGTGCCAGTACCGAGACTAGAAGTTACGGGGAGCTGTTTTTT. The encoded protein is CASTETRSYGELFF.

V usage is TRBV2 and J usage is TRBJ1-6; maybe TRBD1 (6 bases). The CDR3 runs to 18 residues. With 6 bases removed from V and 5 bases from J, the gap between germline ends came to 23 bases. Germline V CDR1 and CDR2: SNHLY, FYNNEI. CDR3 nucleotides: TGTGCCAGCAGCGAGTGGGGGTCGGGGGGCAGTAATAATTCACCCCTCCACTTT. Translated, it gives CASSEWGSGGSNNSPLHF.

The chain has TRBV30 and TRBJ2-5, with 7 positions matching TRBD2. The CDR3 contains 13 residues. J gave up 5 bases and V 7 bases, and 10 bases lay outside the gene matches. Germline assignment: CDR1 GTSNPN and CDR2 SVGIG (reference sequence). The CDR3 reads CAFNMAGGETQYF. DNA for the CDR3: TGTGCCTTCAACATGGCCGGGGGGGAGACCCAGTACTTC.

V gene TRBV27 combines with J gene TRBJ1-1, with 7 nucleotides matching TRBD1. This CDR3 has 15 amino acids. V shed 2 bases, J shed 4 bases, and the junction held 7 bases outside the gene matches. The V gene's germline CDR1 is MNHEY and CDR2 SMNVEV (reference sequence). The CDR3 loop reads CASSLLTGLGTEAFF. The CDR3 region has the DNA TGTGCCAGCAGTTTACTGACAGGGTTGGGCACTGAAGCTTTCTTT.

This clone was seen a handful of times. The V call is TRBV4-1, the J call TRBJ1-1; TRBD1 might be the D (5 bases). CDR3 length: 13 amino acids. V shed 7 bases and J shed 5 bases, with 14 bases lying between them. Germline V CDR1 and CDR2: MGHRA, YSYEKL. The CDR3 spells CASMGPGGTEAFF. CDR3 sequence (DNA): TGCGCCAGCATGGGGCCAGGTGGGACTGAAGCTTTCTTT.

The rearrangement joins TRBV9 to TRBJ2-4; 15 bases are a match to TRBD2. J gave up 0 bases and V 4 bases, and 8 bases lay outside the gene matches. In germline, CDR1 is SGDLS, CDR2 YYNGEE. The CDR3 is 19 residues long. The DNA for the CDR3 is TGTGCCAGCAGCCCAGGACTAGCGGGGGGGCCTCTAGCCAAAAACATTCAGTACTTC. It yields the protein CASSPGLAGGPLAKNIQYF.

The chain uses TRBV30 and TRBJ2-2, with 11 bases matching TRBD2. Losses at the gene ends were 4 bases for V and 5 bases for J; bases not matched to a gene: 6. The CDR3 covers 15 residues. The germline V gene has CDR1 GTSNPN and CDR2 SVGIG (reference sequence). Here the CDR3 reads CAWNSGRAGTGELFF. The CDR3 DNA follows: TGTGCCTGGAATAGCGGGAGGGCCGGTACCGGGGAGCTGTTTTTT.

V usage is TRBV7-9 and J usage is TRBJ2-2; 8 bases agree with TRBD1. The CDR3 contains 18 residues. Per germline, CDR1 SEHNR and CDR2 FQNEAQ (reference sequence). The V gene end was trimmed by 1 base and the J gene end by 6 bases; junction bases not matched to a gene: 13. CDR3 in amino acids: CASSLVPFGQGVAGELFF. CDR3 coding DNA: TGTGCCAGCAGCTTAGTCCCTTTCGGACAGGGTGTCGCCGGGGAGCTGTTTTTT.

The chain is built from TRBV7-2 and TRBJ1-3, with 10 bases fitting TRBD1. The CDR3 runs to 15 residues. The trim removed 5 bases at V and 0 bases at J, leaving 1 base unmatched. The germline V gene has CDR1 SGHTA and CDR2 FQGNSA. CDR3 region: CASSRTGGSGNTIYF. CDR3 nucleotide sequence: TGTGCCAGCAGCAGGACAGGGGGCTCTGGAAACACCATATATTTT. The whole variable domain, filled in from reference TRBV7-2 and TRBJ1-3, reads GAGVSQSPSNKVTEKGKDVELRCDPISGHTALYWYRQSLGQGLEFLIYFQGNSAPDKSGLPSDRFSAERTGGSVSTLTIQRTQQEDSAVYLCASSRTGGSGNTIYFGEGSWLTVV.

The V call is TRBV11-1, the J call TRBJ2-5; 8 bases map to TRBD2. CDR1 is SGHAT, CDR2 FQDESV, per germline (reference sequence). V lost 5 bases and J lost 4; bases outside the gene matches: 3. This CDR3 comprises 13 residues. The CDR3 region has the DNA TGTGCCAGCAGCATCGGGGGGGGAGAGACCCAGTACTTC. Its protein is CASSIGGGETQYF.

The chain recombines TRBV28 with TRBJ2-7; 7 bases align to TRBD2. V was pared by 6 bases and J by 3 bases, with 8 bases of the junction left unmatched. Germline CDR1 is MDHEN and CDR2 is SYDVKM. This CDR3 region has 14 residues. In nucleotides, the CDR3 is TGTGCCAGCAGGGGACTACCAAGGGTCTACGAGCAGTACTTC. Its protein product is CASRGLPRVYEQYF.

The chain combines TRBV23-1 with TRBJ2-7, with D possibly matching TRBD1 (5 bases). TRBV23-1 is placed among ORFs of uncertain function. The CDR3 runs 17 residues. With 8 bases removed from V and 2 bases from J, the gap between germline ends came to 25 bases. The chain's CDR3 is CASPTDPPGLFTYEQYF. CDR3 bases: TGCGCCAGCCCCACGGACCCGCCAGGGTTGTTCACCTACGAGCAGTACTTC.

There are a few counts of this clone. J is TRBJ2-1 and V is TRBV7-2; 7 nucleotides align to TRBD1. Germline trimming cut 4 bases from V and 9 bases from J; bases unmatched to any gene: 6. Germline values: CDR1 SGHTA, CDR2 FQGNSA. The CDR3 sequence is 13 residues long. The CDR3 nucleotides are TGTGCCAGCAGCTCGCAGGGGGTAGGTGAGCAGTTCTTC. Translation: CASSSQGVGEQFF.